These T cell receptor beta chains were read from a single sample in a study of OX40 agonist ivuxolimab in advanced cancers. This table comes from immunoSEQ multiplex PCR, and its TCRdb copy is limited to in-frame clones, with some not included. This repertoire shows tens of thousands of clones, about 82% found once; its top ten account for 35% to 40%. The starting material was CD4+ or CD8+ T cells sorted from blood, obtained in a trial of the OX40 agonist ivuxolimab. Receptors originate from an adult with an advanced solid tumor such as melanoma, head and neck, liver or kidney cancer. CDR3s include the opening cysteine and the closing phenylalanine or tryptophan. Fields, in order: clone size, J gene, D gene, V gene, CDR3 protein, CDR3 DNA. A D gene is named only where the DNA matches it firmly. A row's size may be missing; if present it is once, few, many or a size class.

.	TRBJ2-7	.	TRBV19	CASSIRDNSYEQYF	TGTGCCAGTAGTATCCGGGACAACTCCTACGAGCAGTACTTC
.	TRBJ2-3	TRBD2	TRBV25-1	CASSRAGGPTDTQYF	TGTGCCAGCAGTCGAGCGGGAGGGCCGACAGATACGCAGTATTTT
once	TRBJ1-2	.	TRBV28	CASSLEQGRGRGYTF	TGTGCCAGCAGTCTCGAGCAGGGGAGAGGAAGGGGCTACACCTTC
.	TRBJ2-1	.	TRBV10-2	CASRDPGSQHEQFF	TGCGCCAGCAGGGACCCCGGCTCCCAGCATGAGCAGTTCTTC
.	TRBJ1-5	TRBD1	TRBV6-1	CASRETGAGGNQPQHF	TGTGCCAGCAGGGAAACAGGGGCGGGGGGCAATCAGCCCCAGCATTTT
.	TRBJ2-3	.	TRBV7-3	CASSLSSFATDTQYF	TGTGCCAGCAGCTTATCGAGCTTTGCCACAGATACGCAGTATTTT
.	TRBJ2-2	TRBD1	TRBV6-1	CASNSGGFTGELFF	TGTGCCAGCAATTCAGGGGGCTTCACCGGGGAGCTGTTTTTT
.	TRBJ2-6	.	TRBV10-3	CAITAGVRSGANVLTF	TGTGCCATTACGGCAGGGGTCAGGTCTGGGGCCAACGTCCTGACTTTC
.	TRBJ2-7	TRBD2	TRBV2	CASTDSGREYEQYF	TGTGCCAGTACGGATAGCGGGAGGGAGTACGAGCAGTACTTC
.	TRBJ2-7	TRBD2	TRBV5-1	CASSLGLAGVTSYEQYF	TGCGCCAGCAGCTTGGGGCTAGCGGGGGTCACCTCCTACGAGCAGTACTTC
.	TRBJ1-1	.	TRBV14	CASSPPDGTSEAFF	TGTGCCAGCAGCCCGCCCGACGGGACGTCTGAAGCTTTCTTT
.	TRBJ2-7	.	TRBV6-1	CASRTRTASYEQYF	TGTGCCAGTCGGACCCGGACGGCCTCCTACGAGCAGTACTTC
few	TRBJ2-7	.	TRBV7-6	CASSPSRHEQYF	TGTGCCAGCAGCCCCTCTCGCCACGAGCAGTACTTC
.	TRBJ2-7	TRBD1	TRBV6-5	CASSYESGGAYEQYF	TGTGCCAGCAGTTACGAGTCAGGGGGCGCCTACGAGCAGTACTTC
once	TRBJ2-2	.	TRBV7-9	CASSLQGDTGELFF	TGTGCCAGCAGCTTACAGGGTGACACCGGGGAGCTGTTTTTT
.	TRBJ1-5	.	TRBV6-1	CASRGTAVFSNQPQHF	TGTGCCAGCCGTGGGACGGCAGTTTTTAGCAATCAGCCCCAGCATTTT
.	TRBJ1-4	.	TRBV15	CATRSIEGYEKLFF	TGTGCCACCAGGTCTATTGAGGGGTATGAAAAACTGTTTTTT
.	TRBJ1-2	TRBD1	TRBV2	CASRDGQGAIGGYTF	TGTGCCAGCAGAGACGGACAGGGGGCCATTGGTGGCTACACCTTC
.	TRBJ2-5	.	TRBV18	CASSPGAETQYF	TGTGCCAGCTCACCAGGGGCAGAGACCCAGTACTTC
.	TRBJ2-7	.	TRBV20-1	CSASSGDEQYF	TGCAGTGCCAGCTCGGGAGACGAGCAGTACTTC
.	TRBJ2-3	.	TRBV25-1	CASTPRGAPSTDTQYF	TGTGCCAGCACTCCGAGGGGGGCCCCTAGCACAGATACGCAGTATTTT
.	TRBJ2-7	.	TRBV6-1	CASTENYYEQYF	TGTGCCAGCACCGAGAATTACTACGAGCAGTACTTC
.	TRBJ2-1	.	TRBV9	CASSTQGTLADEQFF	TGTGCCAGCAGCACACAGGGAACCCTCGCAGATGAGCAGTTCTTC
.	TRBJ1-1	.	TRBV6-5	CASSQPGGPDEAFF	TGTGCCAGCAGCCAGCCAGGAGGGCCCGATGAAGCTTTCTTT
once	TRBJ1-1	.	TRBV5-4	CASRQGRENTEAFF	TGTGCCAGCAGGCAGGGACGGGAGAACACTGAAGCTTTCTTT
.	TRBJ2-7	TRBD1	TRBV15	CATSRKMTGTGGYEQYF	TGTGCCACCAGCAGGAAGATGACCGGGACAGGGGGCTACGAGCAGTACTTC
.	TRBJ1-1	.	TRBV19	CASSIGQVYTEAFF	TGTGCCAGTAGTATCGGGCAGGTTTACACTGAAGCTTTCTTT
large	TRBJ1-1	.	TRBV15	CATSRMGAEAFF	TGTGCCACCAGCAGAATGGGGGCTGAAGCTTTCTTT
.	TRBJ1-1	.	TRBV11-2	CASSYVLGTEAFF	TGTGCCAGCAGCTATGTTTTGGGCACTGAAGCTTTCTTT
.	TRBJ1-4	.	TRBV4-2	CASSQPDGNEKLFF	TGTGCCAGCAGCCAACCTGACGGAAATGAAAAACTGTTTTTT
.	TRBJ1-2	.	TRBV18	CASSPRSGGDGYTF	TGTGCCAGCTCACCACGCTCAGGAGGCGATGGCTACACCTTC
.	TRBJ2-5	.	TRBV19	CASSPGTSEETQYF	TGTGCCAGTTCCCCCGGGACTTCAGAAGAGACCCAGTACTTC
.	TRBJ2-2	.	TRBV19	CASSSLTPNTGELFF	TGTGCCAGTAGTTCCCTAACACCGAACACCGGGGAGCTGTTTTTT
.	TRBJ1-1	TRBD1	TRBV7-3	CASSPTPYGTGAFF	TGTGCCAGCAGCCCGACGCCCTACGGGACAGGAGCTTTCTTT
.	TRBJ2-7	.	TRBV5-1	CASSLDAALYEQYF	TGCGCCAGCAGCTTGGACGCCGCCTTATACGAGCAGTACTTC
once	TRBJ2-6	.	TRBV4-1	CASSQIYRTAGANVLTF	TGCGCCAGCAGCCAAATTTACAGGACAGCTGGGGCCAACGTCCTGACTTTC
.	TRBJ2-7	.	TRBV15	CATSSHRGVYEQYF	TGTGCCACCAGCAGTCACCGGGGAGTCTACGAGCAGTACTTC
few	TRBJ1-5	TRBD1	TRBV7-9	CASSPPGTGDLNNQPQHF	TGTGCCAGCAGCCCACCGGGAACAGGGGATTTAAACAATCAGCCCCAGCATTTT
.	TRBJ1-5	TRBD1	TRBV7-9	CASSSTGTGDQPQHF	TGTGCCAGCAGCTCCACCGGGACAGGTGATCAGCCCCAGCATTTT
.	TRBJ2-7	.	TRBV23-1	CASSQGISYEQYF	TGCGCCAGCAGTCAGGGGATCTCCTACGAGCAGTACTTC
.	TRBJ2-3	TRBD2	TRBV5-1	CASSLTSESTDTQYF	TGCGCCAGCAGTTTAACTAGCGAAAGCACAGATACGCAGTATTTT
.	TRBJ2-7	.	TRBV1	CTSSQETDSFGNSYEQYF	TGCACCAGCAGCCAGGAGACGGACAGTTTTGGGAACTCCTACGAGCAGTACTTC
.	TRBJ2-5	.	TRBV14	CASSHSETQYF	TGTGCCAGCAGCCATTCGGAGACCCAGTACTTC
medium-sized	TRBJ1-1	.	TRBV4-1	CASSQESLNTEAFF	TGCGCCAGCAGCCAAGAGTCCTTGAACACTGAAGCTTTCTTT
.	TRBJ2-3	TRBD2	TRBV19	CASSIPSGGAGRFRNTQYF	TGTGCCAGTAGTATACCTAGCGGGGGCGCAGGACGGTTCCGAAATACGCAGTATTTT